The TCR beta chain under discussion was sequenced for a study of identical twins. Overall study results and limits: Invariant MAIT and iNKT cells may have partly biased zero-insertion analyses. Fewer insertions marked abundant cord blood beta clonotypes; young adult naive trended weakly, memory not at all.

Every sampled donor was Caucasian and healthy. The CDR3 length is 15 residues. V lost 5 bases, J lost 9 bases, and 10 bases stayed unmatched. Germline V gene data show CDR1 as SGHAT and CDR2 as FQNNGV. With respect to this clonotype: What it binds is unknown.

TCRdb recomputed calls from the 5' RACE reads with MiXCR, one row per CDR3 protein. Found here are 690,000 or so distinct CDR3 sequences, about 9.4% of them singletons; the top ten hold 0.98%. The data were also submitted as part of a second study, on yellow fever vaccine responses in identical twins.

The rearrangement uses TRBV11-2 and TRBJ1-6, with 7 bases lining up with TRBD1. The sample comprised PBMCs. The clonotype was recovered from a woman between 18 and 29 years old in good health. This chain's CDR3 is CASSDYITGVSPLHF. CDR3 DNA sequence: TGTGCCAGCAGCGATTACATAACAGGGGTTTCACCCCTCCACTTT.